The T cell receptor (beta chain) described here comes from a study of blood T cell repertoires in COVID-19 (dated by TCRdb to 2020 to 2022). In the study overall: Samples covering the acute and convalescent phases of COVID-19 were provided by collaborators in the United States, Italy and Spain. A de-identified subject ID, COVID-19 status, age in years and sex were almost always included in the sample metadata. The repertoires were released in a freely available public database meant as a resource for research on the immune response to SARS-CoV-2. The material from the prospective study consisted of cDNA or gDNA derived from T cells, B-cell-depleted T cells, or PBMCs. Deeply sampled blood TCRbeta repertoires from subjects exposed to, actively infected with, or recovered from COVID-19 were included in the dataset. The samples were drawn from the first 160 participants of the ongoing ImmuneRACE study and from 1,254 subjects provided by 6 global collaborators. Where HLA class I and class II types were available, the types were taken from metadata supplied by the sample provider, not from assay-based typing.

One collaborating source in Seattle enrolled patients while the patients were actively infected and followed the patients over time throughout the course of disease. Collaborating institutions collected whole blood in K2EDTA tubes following their own protocols. For TCRbeta analysis, collaborator samples were shipped as frozen whole blood, as isolated PBMCs, or as DNA extracted from either sample type. Notes on this clone: Its binding antigen is unknown. No qualities accompany the bases; no much larger clone lies one base away.

The research as a whole found: The quantity of clinical and demographic metadata differed by source and by participant and was supplied without curation.

TCRbeta CDR3 regions were amplified from genomic DNA using the immunoSEQ Assay, a bias-controlled multiplex PCR. As for the authors' bioinformatics: Nucleated cell counts per sample were estimated from amplification of reference gene primers within the assay. Sequence reads were collapsed and filtered to measure the absolute abundance of every unique TCRbeta CDR3 rearrangement. For each sample, productive Simpson clonality was calculated by taking the square root of Simpson's diversity index across productive rearrangements. TCRdb took over this immuneACCESS table, retaining in-frame rearrangements with V and J assigned. Such tables are incomplete; in checked studies, under half of the missing clones stem from an unresolved V gene, and the remainder is unexplained. Clone size and the V and J calls come from that table; the DNA yielded D and trimming. The sample table holds about 98,000 clones, of which roughly 87% were seen once. The ten largest clones add up to 5.2% of the sample.

The sequencing sample was made of peripheral blood. The sequence was collected from a woman aged 50 to 60 with COVID-19, enrolled during active disease.

The bases are TGCGCCAGCAGTTCGGGGGGGCGGACAGATACGCAGTATTTT. Its protein reads: CASSSGGRTDTQYF. The chain employs TRBV23-1 and TRBJ2-3, and TRBD2 aligns with 8 junction nucleotides. TRBV23-1 is given ORF status, its function remaining uncertain. Spanning cysteine to phenylalanine, the CDR3 consists of 14 amino acids. Only CDR3 DNA remains: 42 bases, in frame from the first base. V has 5 bases trimmed and J has 3 bases trimmed; junction bases matching no gene number 4.